This TCR beta chain appears in the sequencing data of a study of blood T cells in healthy people across ages. A second PCR, run for about 7 to 11 cycles, used a sample-barcoded 5' primer plus a J-beta primer mix. Each cDNA was tagged by a template-switch adaptor containing 12 random nucleotides. MiXCR, run by TCRdb on the 5' RACE reads, gives a single entry per CDR3 protein. The sample consists of 700,000 to 950,000 distinct CDR3 sequences, 58% of them appearing once. The germline V gene has CDR1 SNHLY and CDR2 FYNNEI. This CDR3 contains 17 residues. This clonotype occurred once. A read error may account for a junction end that differs from germline.

The material sequenced was blood. This sequence originates from a man aged 25-45 years in good health. V and J are TRBV2 and TRBJ2-4; 10 bases fit TRBD2. The CDR3 sequence: CASDLGTSAIHKNTQYF. The CDR3 bases are TGTGCCAGCGATTTAGGGACTAGCGCCATACATAAAAACACTCAGTACTTC.